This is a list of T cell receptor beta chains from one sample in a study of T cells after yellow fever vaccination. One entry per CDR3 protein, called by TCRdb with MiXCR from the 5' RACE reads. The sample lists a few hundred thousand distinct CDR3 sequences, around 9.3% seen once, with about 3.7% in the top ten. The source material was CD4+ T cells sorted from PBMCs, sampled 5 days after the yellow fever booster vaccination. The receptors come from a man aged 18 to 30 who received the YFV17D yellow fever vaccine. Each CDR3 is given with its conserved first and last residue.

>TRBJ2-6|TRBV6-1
CASRDTKGANVLTF
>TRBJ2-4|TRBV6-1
CASSEQRAAKNIQYF
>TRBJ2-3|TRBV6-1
CASSETPTLAGGTDTQYF
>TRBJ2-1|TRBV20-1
CSARVGGALSNEQFF
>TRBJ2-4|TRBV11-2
CASSPRGKNIQYF
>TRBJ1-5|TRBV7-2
CASSKGAGGQPQHF
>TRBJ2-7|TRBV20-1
CSAPRGGSGSYEQYF
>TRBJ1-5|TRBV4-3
CASSQAIGVSNQPQHF
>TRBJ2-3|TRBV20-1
CSARGLERGVTDTQYF
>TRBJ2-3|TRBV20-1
CSASHPSGTSVHTQYF
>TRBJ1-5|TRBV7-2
CASSFNRGIGQPQHF
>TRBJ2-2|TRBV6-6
CASSYEGTGLAGELFF
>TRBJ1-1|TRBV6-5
CASSYELGTGRTEAFF
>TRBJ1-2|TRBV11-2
CASSLDYSAGYTF
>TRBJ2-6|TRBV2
CASRAFDGANVLTF
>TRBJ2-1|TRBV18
CASSPPPGGNEQFF
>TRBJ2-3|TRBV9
CASSLRHSGGASDTQYF
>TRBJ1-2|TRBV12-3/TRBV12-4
CASSSGFHGYTF
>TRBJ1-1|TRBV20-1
CSARPGTSNTEAFF
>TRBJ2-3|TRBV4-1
CASSHPAARAADTQYF
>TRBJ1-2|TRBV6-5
CASWGRRINYGYTF
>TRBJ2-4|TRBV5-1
CASTDPAGAKNIQYF
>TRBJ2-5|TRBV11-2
CASSLGPGPEETQYF
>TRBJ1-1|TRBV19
CASGEHDRFTEAFF
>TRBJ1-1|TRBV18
CASSPDIQAEAFF
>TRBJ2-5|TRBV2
CASSRDRVEETQYF
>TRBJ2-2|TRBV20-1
CSASVGGPAGELFF
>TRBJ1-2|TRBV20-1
CSASVQGRDGYTF
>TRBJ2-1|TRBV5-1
CASSLEVARGNEQFF
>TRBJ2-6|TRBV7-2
CASSLVSTSGANVLTF
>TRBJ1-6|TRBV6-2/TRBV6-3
CASSYPGQRASSYNSPLHF
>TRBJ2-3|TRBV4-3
CASSQEPFTDTQYF
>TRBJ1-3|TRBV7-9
CASSLWETGNTIYF
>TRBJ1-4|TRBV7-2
CASSPQGTYEKLFF
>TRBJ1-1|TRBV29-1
CSVIHRHMNTEAFF
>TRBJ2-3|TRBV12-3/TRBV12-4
CASRWTGVTDTQYF